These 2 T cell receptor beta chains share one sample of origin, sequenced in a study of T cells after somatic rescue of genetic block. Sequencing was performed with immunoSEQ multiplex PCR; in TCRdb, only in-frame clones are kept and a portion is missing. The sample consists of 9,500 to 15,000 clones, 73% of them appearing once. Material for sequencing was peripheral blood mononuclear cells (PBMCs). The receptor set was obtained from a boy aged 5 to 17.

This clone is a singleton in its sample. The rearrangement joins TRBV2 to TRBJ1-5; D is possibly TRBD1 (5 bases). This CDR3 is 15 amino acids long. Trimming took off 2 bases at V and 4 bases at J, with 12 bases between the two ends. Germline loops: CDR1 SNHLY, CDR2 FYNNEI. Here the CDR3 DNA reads TGTGCCAGCAGTGAATGGGGGGTACGGAATCAGCCCCAGCATTTT. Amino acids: CASSEWGVRNQPQHF.

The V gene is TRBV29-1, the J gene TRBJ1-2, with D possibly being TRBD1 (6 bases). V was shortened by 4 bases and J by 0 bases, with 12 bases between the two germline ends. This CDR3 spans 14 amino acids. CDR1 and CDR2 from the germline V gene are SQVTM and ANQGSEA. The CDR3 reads CSVGGGITNYGYTF. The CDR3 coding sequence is TGCAGCGTTGGGGGGGGCATCACTAACTATGGCTACACCTTC.